These 21 T cell receptor beta chains originate from one sample sequenced in a study of graft-versus-host responses after intestinal transplantation. Graft tissue processing released intraepithelial and lamina propria lymphocytes. Sequencing used immunoSEQ multiplex PCR; TCRdb keeps in-frame clones, though not all of them. The sample includes some 18,000 clones, approximately 70% of them seen just once. Specimen: ileum tissue, collected approximately 20 days after intestinal transplant. These receptors all stem from a human patient who received an intestinal transplant, so some T cells may come from the graft donor.

The chain combines TRBV9 with TRBJ2-2, with TRBD1 matching over 8 bases. V shed 6 bases, J shed 4 bases, and the junction held 8 bases outside the gene matches. CDR3 size: 15 residues. The germline V gene encodes CDR1 SGDLS and CDR2 YYNGEE. The CDR3, as DNA: TGTGCCAGCACTGACCAGGGGGCCTTCACCGGGGAGCTGTTTTTT. As protein: CASTDQGAFTGELFF. Full variable domain (missing parts from reference TRBV9 and TRBJ2-2): DSGVTQTPKHLITATGQRVTLRCSPRSGDLSVYWYQQSLDQGLQFLIQYYNGEERAKGNILERFSAQQFPDLHSELNLSSLELGDSALYFCASTDQGAFTGELFFGEGSRLTVL.

The rearrangement joins TRBV28 to TRBJ1-4; D unclear. The CDR3 totals 16 residues. The V and J ends lost 7 bases and 0 bases respectively, with 15 bases between them. Germline V gene sequence: CDR1 MDHEN, CDR2 SYDVKM. The CDR3 nucleotides are TGTGCCAGCACCGATTATTTCCCGGCAACTAATGAAAAACTGTTTTTT. Its protein is CASTDYFPATNEKLFF.

CDR3 sequence: CASSPGGLAAYEQYF. Here the CDR3 DNA reads TGCGCCAGCAGCCCTGGGGGGCTAGCGGCCTACGAGCAGTACTTC. The gene calls are TRBV4-1 and TRBJ2-7; tentative D call: TRBD2 (7 bases). This CDR3 comprises 15 residues. V was cut by 4 bases and J by 2 bases, with 15 bases left in between. Germline-derived CDR1 and CDR2 are MGHRA and YSYEKL.

The gene calls are TRBV7-9 and TRBJ1-1; 9 bases match TRBD1. Germline V gene lookup returns CDR1 SEHNR and CDR2 FQNEAQ (reference sequence). The CDR3 is 16 residues long. V lost 2 bases, J lost 0 bases, and 4 bases stayed unmatched. The DNA for the CDR3 is TGTGCCAGCAGCTTACTGGGACAGGGCTTGAACACTGAAGCTTTCTTT. It is translated as CASSLLGQGLNTEAFF. The full variable domain, completed using reference TRBV7-9 and TRBJ1-1, is DTGVSQNPRHKITKRGQNVTFRCDPISEHNRLYWYRQTLGQGPEFLTYFQNEAQLEKSRLLSDRFSAERPKGSFSTLEIQRTEQGDSAMYLCASSLLGQGLNTEAFFGQGTRLTVV.

The chain links TRBV13 to TRBJ2-1, with TRBD1 matching 7 bases. J gave up 9 bases and V 2 bases, and 10 bases lay outside the gene matches. CDR3 length equals 15 residues. Per germline, CDR1 PRHDT and CDR2 FYEKMQ (reference sequence). The CDR3, as DNA: TGTGCCAGCAGCTTAACAGGGGTCGGGGATTTTGAGCAGTTCTTC. Translation gives CASSLTGVGDFEQFF. Looking up the rest from reference TRBV13 and TRBJ2-1 gives the full variable domain: AAGVIQSPRHLIKEKRETATLKCYPIPRHDTVYWYQQGPGQDPQFLISFYEKMQSDKGSIPDRFSAQQFSDYHSELNMSSLELGDSALYFCASSLTGVGDFEQFFGPGTRLTVL.

J is TRBJ2-5 and V is TRBV11-2; 7 nucleotides match TRBD2. Losses at the gene ends were 1 base for V and 5 bases for J; bases not matched to a gene: 7. The CDR3 loop spans 15 amino acids. CDR1 and CDR2 from the germline V gene are SGHAT and FQNNGV. In nucleotides, the CDR3 is TGTGCCAGCAGCTTAGCCTGGGGGGAGGGGGAGACCCAGTACTTC. It yields the protein CASSLAWGEGETQYF.

V and J are TRBV6-5 and TRBJ2-1; TRBD2 might be the D (6 bases). Germline CDR1 is MNHEY and CDR2 is SVGAGI. V lost 5 bases, J lost 2 bases, and 13 bases lay in between. This CDR3 is built from 15 residues. The CDR3 sequence is CASSARTKAYNEQFF. CDR3 DNA: TGTGCCAGCAGTGCTCGGACTAAGGCCTACAATGAGCAGTTCTTC.

The J gene is TRBJ2-6, the V gene TRBV4-3; 9 bases align to TRBD1. After removal of 3 bases from V and 1 base from J, the junction contained 19 bases not matched to a gene. The CDR3 runs to 22 residues. Per the germline V gene, CDR1 is LGHNA and CDR2 is YSLEER. CDR3 region: CASSQGSNPTGGSLSGANVLTF. The CDR3 DNA follows: TGCGCCAGCAGCCAGGGGTCAAACCCTACAGGGGGCTCCTTATCTGGGGCCAACGTCCTGACTTTC.

V is TRBV19 and J is TRBJ2-1; 8 bases match TRBD2. Germline V gives CDR1 LNHDA, CDR2 SQIVND (reference sequence). The junction had 8 bases not matched to a gene; V was cut back by 10 bases and J by 0 bases. This CDR3 is 15 amino acids long. The CDR3 bases are TGTGCCACCCTAGCGGGCGCTAGCTCCTACAATGAGCAGTTCTTC. Protein product: CATLAGASSYNEQFF.

V is TRBV30 and J is TRBJ1-5, with 7 bases that match TRBD1. J gave up 4 bases and V 4 bases, and 4 bases lay outside the gene matches. This CDR3 is 13 amino acids long. Germline CDR1 and CDR2: GTSNPN and SVGIG (reference sequence). CDR3 in DNA: TGTGCCTGGAAAGGGGGCATTAATCAGCCCCAGCATTTT. Its protein product is CAWKGGINQPQHF. The whole variable domain, remainder taken from reference TRBV30 and TRBJ1-5, is SQTIHQWPATLVQPVGSPLSLECTVEGTSNPNLYWYRQAAGRGLQLLFYSVGIGQISSEVPQNLSASRPQDRQFILSSKKLLLSDSGFYLCAWKGGINQPQHFGDGTRLSIL.

The genes are TRBV27 and TRBJ1-6; perhaps TRBD1 as D (5 bases). The V gene's germline CDR1 is MNHEY and CDR2 SMNVEV (reference sequence). The CDR3 covers 13 residues. V dropped 6 bases and J dropped 10 bases, with 13 bases sitting between them. The CDR3 coding sequence is TGTGCCAGCAGCAGGGTAGTCAGATCACCCCTCCACTTT. It yields the protein CASSRVVRSPLHF.

This rearrangement joins TRBV15 to TRBJ1-2; D unclear. Germline V gives CDR1 LNHNV, CDR2 YYDKDF (reference sequence). Trimming took 0 bases from V and 8 from J, leaving 10 bases between them. This CDR3 region has 13 residues. The CDR3 is CATSRDLAAGYTF. The CDR3 DNA is TGTGCCACCAGCAGAGATCTTGCGGCGGGCTACACCTTC.

V and J are TRBV5-1 and TRBJ2-7; TRBD1 agrees at 11 bases. The CDR3 covers 15 residues. V shed 4 bases and J 3 bases; nucleotides not matched to a gene: 6. Germline V gene sequence: CDR1 SGHRS, CDR2 YFSETQ. The CDR3 DNA reads as TGCGCCAGCAGCACAACCGGGACAGGGGGCTACGAGCAGTACTTC. It specifies CASSTTGTGGYEQYF.

This chain links TRBV30 with TRBJ1-3, with D hard to call. CDR1 GTSNPN and CDR2 SVGIG come from the germline V gene (reference sequence). The CDR3 has 15 residues. The V end was cut by 2 bases, the J end by 2 bases, with 13 bases between. CDR3: CAWSKREEAGNTIYF. The DNA for the CDR3 is TGTGCCTGGAGTAAGAGGGAGGAGGCTGGAAACACCATATATTTT.

This chain links TRBV27 with TRBJ1-2; TRBD1 matches at 7 bases. CDR1 is MNHEY and CDR2 is SMNVEV in the germline V gene (reference sequence). The junction had 4 bases not matched to a gene; V was cut back by 5 bases and J by 4 bases. The CDR3 extends over 13 amino acids. The CDR3 nucleotides read TGTGCCAGCAGTAAAGGGACAGTCTATGGCTACACCTTC. This encodes CASSKGTVYGYTF.

The chain links TRBV5-1 to TRBJ1-1; D ambiguous. From germline, CDR1 is SGHRS and CDR2 YFSETQ. This CDR3 comprises 14 residues. Trimming removed 6 bases at V and 4 bases at J, with 16 bases between. Written as DNA, the CDR3 is TGCGCCAGCAATCTGGGAGCGGTGGGCACTGAAGCTTTCTTT. It yields the protein CASNLGAVGTEAFF.

The chain is built from TRBV28 and TRBJ2-1, with 8 bases identical to TRBD2. Trimming cost V 5 bases and J 7 bases; bases outside gene matches: 22. The CDR3 consists of 19 residues. Germline V gene data show CDR1 as MDHEN and CDR2 as SYDVKM. The CDR3 DNA follows: TGTGCCAGCAGTCCTCGTCTGCAACCCCCGGGACTAGTTCAGAATGAGCAGTTCTTC. Translated, it gives CASSPRLQPPGLVQNEQFF.

This clone has a single count. The chain joins TRBV5-1 to TRBJ2-1; the D gene is possibly TRBD2 (6 bases). V was shortened by 2 bases and J by 4 bases, with 13 bases between the two germline ends. CDR1 and CDR2 from the germline V gene are SGHRS and YFSETQ. There are 15 residues in the CDR3. CDR3 bases: TGCGCCAGCAGCTTTAAGAGACTAGGGTACAATGAGCAGTTCTTC. Translated, it gives CASSFKRLGYNEQFF.

The V call is TRBV5-4, the J call TRBJ1-2; D gene unclear. Germline V gene data show CDR1 as SGHNT and CDR2 as YYREEE (reference sequence). The CDR3 sequence is 16 residues long. V was shortened by 7 bases and J by 4 bases, with 23 bases between the two germline ends. The DNA of the CDR3 is TGTGCCAGCTTATATGACCTACCAGGAAAGACCTATGGCTACACCTTC. The encoded protein is CASLYDLPGKTYGYTF.

The chain has TRBV4-1 and TRBJ2-7, with D maybe TRBD1 (6 bases). CDR3 length equals 15 residues. Germline CDR1 MGHRA, CDR2 YSYEKL. The V gene lost 3 bases and the J gene lost 3 bases, with 15 bases spanning the gap. The CDR3 DNA sequence: TGCGCCAGCAGCCACCTGACAGGAGGCCTCTACGAGCAGTACTTC. Translated: CASSHLTGGLYEQYF.

In this sample, this clone turned up a few times. The V and J genes are TRBV4-2 and TRBJ2-7, with D possibly matching TRBD2 (5 bases). V gave up 0 bases and J gave up 0 bases, with 9 bases separating them. CDR3 length: 15 residues. Germline lookup yields CDR1 LGHNA and CDR2 YNFKEQ. Written as DNA, the CDR3 is TGTGCCAGCAGCCAAGAAAGCGGTTTCTCCTACGAGCAGTACTTC. Its translation: CASSQESGFSYEQYF.